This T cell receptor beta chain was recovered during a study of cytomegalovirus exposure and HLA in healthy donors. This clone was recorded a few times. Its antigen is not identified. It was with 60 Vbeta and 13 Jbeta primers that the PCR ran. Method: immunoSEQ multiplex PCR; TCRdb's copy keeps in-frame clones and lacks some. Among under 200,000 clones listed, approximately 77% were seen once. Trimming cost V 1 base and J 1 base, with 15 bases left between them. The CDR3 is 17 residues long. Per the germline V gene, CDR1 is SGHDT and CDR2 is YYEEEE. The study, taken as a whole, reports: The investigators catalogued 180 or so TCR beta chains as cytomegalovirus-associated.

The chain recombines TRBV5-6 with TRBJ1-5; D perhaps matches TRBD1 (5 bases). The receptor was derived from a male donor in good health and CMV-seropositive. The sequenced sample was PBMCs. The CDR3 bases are TGTGCCAGCAGCTTGACGCAGGGCCTTGTGAGCAATCAGCCCCAGCATTTT. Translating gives CASSLTQGLVSNQPQHF.